This T cell receptor beta chain was identified during a study of cytomegalovirus exposure and HLA in healthy donors. Study context: The same platform was used for the 130 or so validation repertoires as for the approximately 670 first-cohort repertoires, as reported in a later analysis.

The study's findings and limits: According to a subsequent analysis, TCR clusters identified in the first cohort showed a tendency to co-occur across the 110 or so validation repertoires. Most TCR sequences were uncommon, yet certain public TCRs appeared in many donors.

This clone was picked up many times. Its target is unknown. The CDR3 totals 15 residues. Germline trimming cut 2 bases from V and 7 bases from J; bases unmatched to any gene: 6. The V gene's germline CDR1 is MGHDK and CDR2 SYGVNS. Assay: immunoSEQ multiplex PCR; the TCRdb copy retains only in-frame clones and omits some. This repertoire shows some 160,000 clones, 88% found once; its top ten account for 2.5% to 3%. The chain combines TRBV25-1 with TRBJ2-1; 9 bases are shared with TRBD2. The origin of this receptor is a man between 18 and 35 years old in good health and CMV-seronegative. Sequenced input: PBMCs. The DNA of the CDR3 is TGTGCCAGCAGTGAAAGGACTAGCGAGGTAAATGAGCAGTTCTTC. As protein: CASSERTSEVNEQFF.